The source of this TCR beta chain is a study of OX40 agonist ivuxolimab in advanced cancers. Study at large: Patients' therapy was ivuxolimab, an antibody that acts as an agonist of OX40 (CD134). Study-wide points: Patients who responded partially at 0.1-3.0 mg/kg showed clonal expansion ranking among the lowest. Dosing at 0.1 to 3.0 mg/kg was accompanied by clonal expansion of CD4+ and CD8+ blood T cells by week 6. Averaging showed that CD8+ T cells had more expanded clones than CD4+ did.

As concerns this clone: Its antigen is unknown.

V was cut by 6 bases and J by 2 bases, with 14 bases left in between. This CDR3 contains 15 residues. Germline loops: CDR1 SGHTA, CDR2 FQGNSA. Assay: immunoSEQ multiplex PCR; the TCRdb copy retains only in-frame clones and omits some. The table lists tens of thousands of clones, 84% of them singletons. The sequence came from an adult with an advanced solid tumor such as melanoma, head and neck, liver or kidney cancer. The chain has TRBV7-2 and TRBJ1-5; no firm D call. The sample in question was CD4+ or CD8+ T cells sorted from blood, obtained in a trial of the OX40 agonist ivuxolimab. The CDR3 DNA sequence: TGTGCCAGCAGTCCCGAGGCAACTCGCAATCAGCCCCAGCATTTT. Translated: CASSPEATRNQPQHF.